These 31 T cell receptor beta chains originate from one sample sequenced in a study of naive and memory T cell subsets. General observations from the study: Naive repertoires, especially CD8, held a few larger clonotypes, possibly memory cells re-expressing CD45RA.

The antigens for these receptors are not known. An equimolar mix of two oligonucleotides served as the beta constant-region primer for TRBC1 and TRBC2. Four rounds of PCR amplified the ligated cDNA using nested alpha and beta constant-region primers plus SP2. A single record per CDR3 protein comes from TCRdb applying MiXCR to the UMI-ligation and nested PCR reads. The data show 150,000 or so distinct CDR3 sequences, with over 20% seen just once and less than 0.13% held by the top ten. The sequencing input was naive CD4+ T cells from blood. Receptors originate from a human donor in good health.

This clonotype was seen a handful of times. V and J are TRBV29-1 and TRBJ2-7; D is possibly TRBD1 (5 bases). Germline loops: CDR1 SQVTM, CDR2 ANQGSEA. This CDR3 is 11 amino acids long. The CDR3 DNA reads TGCAGTACAGGAGAAGCCTACGAGCAGTACTTC. This gives the protein CSTGEAYEQYF.

Here the CDR3 reads CASSLDRITDTQYF. In nucleotides, the CDR3 is TGTGCCAGCAGCTTAGACCGTATAACAGATACGCAGTATTTT. The rearrangement joins TRBV7-2 to TRBJ2-3; no firm D call. Germline lookup yields CDR1 SGHTA and CDR2 FQGNSA. CDR3 length equals 14 residues. Trimming removed 1 base at V and 3 bases at J, with 8 bases between.

This clonotype was seen repeatedly, ten times or more. The gene calls are TRBV5-1 and TRBJ2-2, with 11 bases lining up with TRBD2. Trimming removed 4 bases from V and 0 bases from J; junction bases left unmatched: 2. This CDR3 spans 16 amino acids. The germline V gene has CDR1 SGHRS and CDR2 YFSETQ. This CDR3 is CASSPTSGTNTGELFF. The CDR3 DNA reads TGCGCCAGCAGCCCGACTAGCGGGACGAACACCGGGGAGCTGTTTTTT.

The CDR3 nucleotides read TGTGCCAGCAGTGCAGGGGGCCCCCTCACAGATACGCAGTATTTT. Translation gives CASSAGGPLTDTQYF. The chain couples TRBV2 to TRBJ2-3; TRBD1 matches 8 bases. The germline V gene has CDR1 SNHLY and CDR2 FYNNEI. Trimming cost V 4 bases and J 2 bases; bases outside gene matches: 5. The length of the CDR3 is 15 residues.

DNA for the CDR3: TGTGCCAGCAGTTTATCAGGGGGCAGATACAATGAGCAGTTCTTC. Protein product: CASSLSGGRYNEQFF. J is TRBJ2-1 and V is TRBV28; the match to TRBD1 covers 8 bases. From germline, CDR1 is MDHEN and CDR2 SYDVKM. V lost 1 base, J lost 4 bases, and 3 bases stayed unmatched. The CDR3 runs 15 residues. Filled out from reference TRBV28 and TRBJ2-1, the complete variable domain reads DVKVTQSSRYLVKRTGEKVFLECVQDMDHENMFWYRQDPGLGLRLIYFSYDVKMKEKGDIPEGYSVSREKKERFSLILESASTNQTSMYLCASSLSGGRYNEQFFGPGTRLTVL.

A few counts support this clonotype. The chain recombines TRBV27 with TRBJ2-6; the D is unclear. CDR3 size: 16 residues. Trimming took off 5 bases at V and 4 bases at J, with 15 bases between the two ends. Germline CDR1 and CDR2: MNHEY and SMNVEV (reference sequence). CDR3 sequence (DNA): TGTGCCAGCAGTAACCGTGGGTTCGCCGGGGCCAACGTCCTGACTTTC. This translates into CASSNRGFAGANVLTF.

CDR3 protein: CASSANRGGNIQYF. CDR3 sequence (DNA): TGTGCCAGCAGTGCTAACAGGGGGGGAAACATTCAGTACTTC. The chain employs TRBV6-4 and TRBJ2-4; D is possibly TRBD1 (8 bases). CDR3 length: 14 residues. CDR1 MRHNA and CDR2 SNTAGT come from the germline V gene. Trimming cost V 4 bases and J 6 bases, with 13 bases left between them.

The CDR3 region has the DNA TGTGCCAGCAGCGAGGGGTGGACAGGGGTGCAGGGTCATGCCCAGCATTTT. It is translated as CASSEGWTGVQGHAQHF. The V call is TRBV6-1, the J call TRBJ1-5, with TRBD1 matching 9 bases. The J segment lost 11 bases and the V segment lost 6 bases, leaving 20 bases of the junction unmatched. Germline-derived CDR1 and CDR2 are MNHNS and SASEGT. CDR3 length equals 17 residues.

The chain links TRBV29-1 to TRBJ2-5; D is ambiguous. Trimming took off 2 bases at V and 7 bases at J, with 11 bases between the two ends. This CDR3 has 12 residues. The V gene's germline CDR1 is SQVTM and CDR2 ANQGSEA. The CDR3 is CSVEFSKATQYF. The CDR3 nucleotides are TGCAGCGTTGAATTCTCTAAGGCGACCCAGTACTTC.

The rearrangement uses TRBV7-2 and TRBJ2-5; possibly TRBD1 for D (6 bases). The germline gives CDR1 SGHTA, CDR2 FQGNSA. V lost 5 bases, J lost 4 bases, and 11 bases lay in between. The CDR3 consists of 13 residues. The CDR3 DNA is TGTGCCAGCAGCAGGAACAGGGTAGAGACCCAGTACTTC. It translates to CASSRNRVETQYF.

This clonotype was seen a handful of times. The gene calls are TRBV12-3 or TRBV12-4 and TRBJ1-4; D call uncertain. This CDR3 has 14 residues. Trimming shortened V by 3 bases and J by 2 bases, and 7 bases separated the two germline ends. CDR3 coding DNA: TGTGCCAGCAGTTTGGGGTTGACTAATGAAAAACTGTTTTTT. Encoded protein: CASSLGLTNEKLFF.

The J gene is TRBJ1-1, the V gene TRBV6-5; D ambiguous. This CDR3 contains 14 residues. The ends were cut back, 2 bases at V and 1 base at J, with 8 bases in the middle. CDR1 and CDR2 from the germline V gene are MNHEY and SVGAGI. This chain's CDR3 is CASSYRRRNTEAFF. In DNA form, the CDR3 reads TGTGCCAGCAGTTACAGAAGGAGGAACACTGAAGCTTTCTTT.

In this sample, this clonotype turned up a few times. The J gene is TRBJ2-1, the V gene TRBV28; 8 bases align to TRBD1. Germline V lookup: CDR1 MDHEN, CDR2 SYDVKM. The CDR3 runs 15 residues. V shed 6 bases, J shed 4 bases, and the junction held 8 bases outside the gene matches. The CDR3 reads CASRSGTGVYNEQFF. For the CDR3, the DNA is TGTGCCAGCAGGTCCGGGACAGGAGTTTACAATGAGCAGTTCTTC.

This clonotype was detected only a few times. The chain combines TRBV20-1 with TRBJ1-1; TRBD1 matches 7 bases. Per the germline V gene, CDR1 is DFQATT and CDR2 is SNEGSKA (reference sequence). This CDR3 is built from 13 residues. V gave up 5 bases and J gave up 1 base; unmatched junction bases: 4. The DNA for the CDR3 is TGCAGTGCTGCGACAGGGACGAACACTGAAGCTTTCTTT. Translating gives CSAATGTNTEAFF.

This clonotype occurred a few times. The chain is built from TRBV28 and TRBJ2-5, with D perhaps TRBD1 or TRBD2 (5 bases each). The CDR3 is 16 amino acids. Germline V lookup: CDR1 MDHEN, CDR2 SYDVKM. V was clipped by 3 bases and J by 1 base, with 15 bases between them. Written as DNA, the CDR3 is TGTGCCAGCAGTTTGTCCGGTCTGGGGGTCCAAGAGACCCAGTACTTC. This codes for CASSLSGLGVQETQYF.

This clonotype showed up just a few times. This chain uses TRBV28 with TRBJ2-3; D not certain. Germline V CDR1 and CDR2: MDHEN, SYDVKM. The CDR3 has 14 amino acids. The germline V and J ends were trimmed by 7 bases and 2 bases, with 13 bases remaining between them. The CDR3 sequence: CASTGLRNTDTQYF. In DNA form, the CDR3 reads TGTGCCAGCACTGGGTTACGGAACACAGATACGCAGTATTTT.

This clonotype was counted only a few times. The chain recombines TRBV30 with TRBJ2-1; possibly TRBD1 for D (7 bases). CDR1 is GTSNPN, CDR2 SVGIG, per germline (reference sequence). V lost 5 bases to trimming and J lost 10 bases, with 15 bases between them. The CDR3 covers 12 residues. Written as DNA, the CDR3 is TGTGCCTGGGAGACAGGGAGGCTGGAGCAGTTCTTC. This gives the protein CAWETGRLEQFF.

The chain couples TRBV7-7 to TRBJ2-1; D gene uncertain. Germline CDR1 is SSHAT and CDR2 is FNYEAQ (reference sequence). Trimming shortened V by 6 bases and J by 5 bases, and 11 bases separated the two germline ends. CDR3 size: 13 residues. The CDR3 region is CASSVRINNEQFF. CDR3 bases: TGTGCCAGCAGTGTACGCATAAACAATGAGCAGTTCTTC.

This chain uses TRBV7-2 with TRBJ1-2; no definite D call. The CDR3 length is 14 residues. Germline loops: CDR1 SGHTA, CDR2 FQGNSA. Trimming shortened V by 5 bases and J by 2 bases, and 12 bases separated the two germline ends. DNA for the CDR3: TGTGCCAGCAGCCCCGTAAGGGCAAACTATGGCTACACCTTC. The encoded protein is CASSPVRANYGYTF.

V usage is TRBV28 and J usage is TRBJ2-7; 9 nucleotides agree with TRBD2. CDR1 is MDHEN and CDR2 is SYDVKM in the germline V gene. There are 16 residues in the CDR3. The V and J ends lost 5 bases and 6 bases, in that order; junction bases with no gene match: 14. The CDR3 loop reads CASSPPVGSGSVEQYF. CDR3 coding DNA: TGTGCCAGCAGTCCCCCGGTCGGTAGCGGGAGTGTCGAGCAGTACTTC.

This CDR3 reads CASTGLAGKYEQFF. CDR3 DNA sequence: TGTGCCAGCACAGGACTAGCGGGAAAATATGAGCAGTTCTTC. This sequence joins TRBV6-5 and TRBJ2-1; 12 nucleotides line up with TRBD2. The CDR3 spans 14 residues. Unmatched junction bases numbered 6, after V lost 7 bases and J lost 8 bases. CDR1 and CDR2 from the germline V gene are MNHEY and SVGAGI.

This clonotype was seen more than once but under ten times. The V and J genes are TRBV28 and TRBJ2-7, with TRBD2 identical over 15 bases. V was pared by 6 bases and J by 4 bases, with 4 bases of the junction left unmatched. This CDR3 has 15 residues. Germline loops: CDR1 MDHEN, CDR2 SYDVKM. CDR3 nucleotides: TGTGCCAGCAGGCTAGGGACTAGCGGGAGGTACGAGCAGTACTTC. Translating it yields CASRLGTSGRYEQYF.

There are a few counts of this clonotype. The gene calls are TRBV7-2 and TRBJ2-7; D possibly corresponds to TRBD1 (6 bases). Germline assignment: CDR1 SGHTA and CDR2 FQGNSA. Trimming pared 5 bases from V and 1 base from J, leaving 12 bases between. The CDR3 is made up of 14 amino acids. CDR3: CASSPVGQSYEQYF. The CDR3 nucleotides are TGTGCCAGCAGCCCCGTAGGACAGTCCTACGAGCAGTACTTC.

In this sample, this clonotype turned up a few times. The J gene is TRBJ2-7, the V gene TRBV7-2, with a weak D call TRBD1 (5 bases). From germline, CDR1 is SGHTA and CDR2 FQGNSA. Trimming cost V 4 bases and J 6 bases, with 13 bases left between them. CDR3 length: 13 residues. CDR3 residues: CASSSQGFGEQYF. CDR3 coding DNA: TGTGCCAGCAGCTCCCAGGGTTTTGGCGAGCAGTACTTC. Using reference TRBV7-2 and TRBJ2-7 for the parts outside the CDR3, the full variable domain is GAGVSQSPSNKVTEKGKDVELRCDPISGHTALYWYRQSLGQGLEFLIYFQGNSAPDKSGLPSDRFSAERTGGSVSTLTIQRTQQEDSAVYLCASSSQGFGEQYFGPGTRLTVT.

J is TRBJ2-1 and V is TRBV29-1; 9 nucleotides match TRBD1. Trimming cost V 6 bases and J 9 bases; bases outside gene matches: 12. The length of the CDR3 is 14 residues. Germline assignment: CDR1 SQVTM and CDR2 ANQGSEA. In nucleotides, the CDR3 is TGCAGCGTCCGGAACGGACAGGGGCATGGTGAGCAGTTCTTC. Translated, it gives CSVRNGQGHGEQFF.

The CDR3 DNA follows: TGTGCCAGCTCACTGGGACAGGGGGAAGCTTTCTTT. This gives the protein CASSLGQGEAFF. The chain uses TRBV18 and TRBJ1-1, with TRBD1 matching over 10 bases. The CDR3 covers 12 residues. Germline values: CDR1 KGHSH, CDR2 LQKENI. V was clipped by 4 bases and J by 8 bases; unmatched bases: 1.

This clonotype was found many times. The rearrangement links TRBV14 to TRBJ2-5, with 8 bases lining up with TRBD1. Germline V gene data show CDR1 as SGHDN and CDR2 as FVKESK. The CDR3 spans 17 residues. The trim removed 1 base at V and 2 bases at J, leaving 9 bases unmatched. Here the CDR3 DNA reads TGTGCCAGCAGCCAAGGGATTCGGACAGGGAGTCAAGAGACCCAGTACTTC. Translation: CASSQGIRTGSQETQYF.

In its sample, this clonotype was seen many times. J is TRBJ2-7 and V is TRBV29-1; tentative D call: TRBD1 (8 bases). Germline V CDR1 and CDR2: SQVTM, ANQGSEA. The CDR3 contains 16 residues. Deletions cut 4 bases from V and 5 bases from J, with 24 bases between. DNA for the CDR3: TGCAGCGTTGCCAGGGGGCACGGGACTAAGCGCCACGAGCAGTACTTC. It is translated as CSVARGHGTKRHEQYF.

This sequence joins TRBV29-1 and TRBJ2-7; TRBD2 might be the D (6 bases). The V and J ends lost 6 bases and 0 bases respectively, with 12 bases between them. The CDR3 is 13 amino acids. Per the germline V gene, CDR1 is SQVTM and CDR2 is ANQGSEA. CDR3 protein: CSVLAVSSYEQYF. In DNA form, the CDR3 reads TGCAGCGTCTTAGCGGTTAGCTCCTACGAGCAGTACTTC.

CDR3 residues: CASSLRTGGNEQFF. Written as DNA, the CDR3 is TGCGCCAGCAGCCTGAGGACAGGTGGGAATGAGCAGTTCTTC. The chain employs TRBV5-1 and TRBJ2-1, with TRBD1 identical over 7 bases. CDR1 is SGHRS and CDR2 is YFSETQ in the germline V gene. CDR3 size: 14 residues. With 4 bases clipped from V and 7 bases from J, the junction kept 8 bases outside the gene matches.

In this sample, this clonotype turned up many times. The V gene is TRBV20-1, the J gene TRBJ2-1; D gene ambiguous. Germline V gene sequence: CDR1 DFQATT, CDR2 SNEGSKA (reference sequence). V lost 3 bases and J lost 7, with 13 bases in between. This CDR3 region has 13 residues. The CDR3 protein is CSASVLVGNEQFF. CDR3 bases: TGCAGTGCTAGCGTCTTAGTAGGGAATGAGCAGTTCTTC.